The 6 T cell receptor beta chains listed next were all sequenced from one sample in a study of regulatory T cells in long-lasting Graves disease. Noted time point: newly diagnosed GD, antithyroid drugs for less than 3 months. With RNA extracted from PBMCs as input, the TCR library was made. In building TCR beta libraries, iRepertoire HTBI primers were used together with Arm-PCR of CDR3 regions. Each CDR3 protein is one row after TCRdb ran MiXCR on the multiplex PCR reads. Among about 440,000 distinct CDR3 sequences, about 17% were seen once, and the ten largest hold around a quarter. The same sample was also studied in work on T cells in Graves' hyperthyroidism and ophthalmopathy.

Sequencing used peripheral blood mononuclear cells (PBMCs), obtained at new diagnosis, from a patient treated with antithyroid drugs. The receptors were gathered from a woman aged 18-29 years with Graves disease.

The chain combines TRBV6-5 with TRBJ1-2; a possible D gene is TRBD1 (5 bases). Trimming took off 0 bases at V and 7 bases at J, with 12 bases between the two ends. The germline V gene has CDR1 MNHEY and CDR2 SVGAGI. The CDR3 is made up of 14 amino acids. The CDR3 sequence is CASSYSGRGGGYTF. In nucleotides, the CDR3 is TGTGCCAGCAGTTACTCGGGAAGGGGCGGTGGCTACACCTTC.

This clonotype was observed many times. This chain joins TRBV7-2 and TRBJ1-2, with 7 bases fitting TRBD1. The CDR3 covers 14 residues. CDR1 and CDR2 from the germline V gene are SGHTA and FQGNSA. V lost 5 bases, J lost 10 bases, and 13 bases stayed unmatched. The CDR3 loop is CASSPRRSQGDYTF. The CDR3 coding sequence is TGTGCCAGCAGCCCCCGGAGGAGCCAGGGGGACTACACCTTC.

This clonotype was picked up many times. The chain uses TRBV7-8 and TRBJ2-5, with D unclear. Germline V gene lookup returns CDR1 SGHVS and CDR2 FQNEAQ. Trimming cost V 4 bases and J 5 bases, with 11 bases left between them. The CDR3 runs to 13 residues. The CDR3 here is CASSSPRRETQYF. In DNA, the CDR3 is TGTGCCAGCAGCTCCCCCCGTCGGGAGACCCAGTACTTC.

This chain uses TRBV30 with TRBJ2-1; either TRBD1 or TRBD2 may supply D (6 bases each). V dropped 1 base and J dropped 4 bases, with 11 bases sitting between them. Per germline, CDR1 GTSNPN and CDR2 SVGIG (reference sequence). The CDR3 spans 14 residues. CDR3 in amino acids: CAWSGGATYNEQFF. The CDR3 DNA follows: TGTGCCTGGAGTGGGGGGGCTACTTACAATGAGCAGTTCTTC.

The CDR3 reads CASSLQYGGNEKLFF. In nucleotides, the CDR3 is TGTGCCAGCAGCTTGCAATACGGGGGTAATGAAAAACTGTTTTTT. The V call is TRBV7-2, the J call TRBJ1-4; D might be TRBD1 (5 bases). V gave up 3 bases and J gave up 4 bases, with 12 bases separating them. CDR1 is SGHTA and CDR2 is FQGNSA in the germline V gene. This CDR3 has 15 residues.

In its sample, this clonotype was seen many times. This chain joins TRBV11-3 and TRBJ1-4; a possible D gene is TRBD1 (5 bases). The CDR3 has 13 residues. The V end lost 5 bases, the J end lost 5 bases, and 9 bases lay between the germline ends. CDR1 SGHNT and CDR2 YENEEA come from the germline V gene. CDR3 residues: CASSQRQNEKLFF. The CDR3 nucleotides are TGTGCCAGCAGCCAAAGACAGAATGAAAAACTGTTTTTT.